Shown below are 10 T cell receptor beta chains from a single sample sequenced in a study of cytomegalovirus exposure and HLA in healthy donors. Primers included in the PCR were 60 Vbeta and 13 Jbeta primers. The data were produced by immunoSEQ multiplex PCR, yet TCRdb's version contains in-frame clones alone and is incomplete. The profile covers 150,000 to 200,000 clones, with approximately 84% appearing a single time and around 0.25% taken by the ten largest. Material: PBMCs. These receptors originate from a girl in the first two years of life in good health and CMV-seronegative.

The chain uses TRBV5-1 and TRBJ2-5; no firm D call. Germline V CDR1 and CDR2: SGHRS, YFSETQ. V was pared by 8 bases and J by 5 bases, with 22 bases between. CDR3 length equals 15 residues. The CDR3 sequence is CASHQSWYMLETQYF. The CDR3 DNA follows: TGCGCCAGTCATCAGTCCTGGTACATGTTGGAGACCCAGTACTTC.

This chain connects TRBV7-3 to TRBJ1-3, with unresolved D. The length of the CDR3 is 15 residues. Trimming removed 5 bases at V and 1 base at J, with 12 bases between. CDR1 is SGHTA and CDR2 is FQGTGA in the germline V gene. CDR3 region: CASSPRRQSGNTIYF. The CDR3 DNA sequence: TGTGCCAGCAGCCCCCGTAGACAATCTGGAAACACCATATATTTT.

This clone was seen more than once but under ten times. The rearrangement links TRBV6-5 to TRBJ2-5; D gene uncertain. Germline CDR1 and CDR2: MNHEY and SVGAGI. CDR3 length: 14 residues. V was trimmed by 5 bases and J by 3 bases, leaving 13 bases between them. CDR3 residues: CASSPAGFEETQYF. The CDR3 region has the DNA TGTGCCAGCAGTCCCGCAGGCTTCGAAGAGACCCAGTACTTC.

The chain carries TRBV5-1 and TRBJ1-4; D ambiguous. Germline lookup yields CDR1 SGHRS and CDR2 YFSETQ. Trimming took 4 bases from V and 5 from J, leaving 15 bases between them. CDR3 size: 15 residues. The CDR3 region is CASSPRGSGNEKLFF. CDR3 DNA: TGCGCCAGCAGCCCCCGGGGATCCGGAAATGAAAAACTGTTTTTT.

The chain couples TRBV7-9 to TRBJ1-6; 7 bases map to TRBD1. Per the germline V gene, CDR1 is SEHNR and CDR2 is FQNEAQ (reference sequence). This CDR3 comprises 13 residues. The V and J ends lost 7 bases and 5 bases, in that order; junction bases with no gene match: 2. CDR3 protein: CASMTGNNSPLHF. The CDR3 DNA reads as TGTGCCAGCATGACAGGGAATAATTCACCCCTCCACTTT.

The rearrangement uses TRBV6-1 and TRBJ1-1, with D possibly being TRBD1 (5 bases). V was shortened by 3 bases and J by 1 base, with 15 bases between the two germline ends. The CDR3 has 16 residues. Germline V gene lookup returns CDR1 MNHNS and CDR2 SASEGT. The CDR3 reads CASSDRNGGSNTEAFF. Written as DNA, the CDR3 is TGTGCCAGCAGTGACCGAAACGGGGGGTCGAACACTGAAGCTTTCTTT.

V and J are TRBV9 and TRBJ2-3; no firm D call. The germline gives CDR1 SGDLS, CDR2 YYNGEE. The CDR3 length is 14 residues. Between the trimmed V and J ends, which lost 1 base and 0 bases, there was a span of 6 bases. Here the CDR3 DNA reads TGTGCCAGCAGCGTAACAATTAGCACAGATACGCAGTATTTT. This sequence encodes CASSVTISTDTQYF.

This clone appeared a few times. The chain links TRBV5-1 to TRBJ2-7; 9 nucleotides line up with TRBD1. The germline V gene has CDR1 SGHRS and CDR2 YFSETQ. The CDR3 is 15 amino acids. The V and J ends lost 1 base and 6 bases, in that order; junction bases with no gene match: 8. The CDR3 coding sequence is TGCGCCAGCAGCTTGAACCCGGGACAGGGCCGCGAGCAGTACTTC. Translating it yields CASSLNPGQGREQYF.

The chain has TRBV30 and TRBJ2-5; D gene uncertain. V lost 3 bases and J 1 base, leaving 6 bases between the germline ends. Germline CDR1 GTSNPN, CDR2 SVGIG (reference sequence). The length of the CDR3 is 12 residues. CDR3 DNA sequence: TGTGCCTGGAGCCCCCTCCAAGAGACCCAGTACTTC. This codes for CAWSPLQETQYF.

V is TRBV5-1 and J is TRBJ2-2; D might be TRBD1 (6 bases). The CDR3 runs 13 residues. CDR1 is SGHRS, CDR2 YFSETQ, per germline. V lost 5 bases and J lost 1, with 6 bases in between. The CDR3 region has the DNA TGCGCCAGCAGGGGACAGAACACCGGGGAGCTGTTTTTT. The encoded protein is CASRGQNTGELFF.